This entry lists 3 T cell receptor beta chains sequenced from one sample in a study of identical twins. TCRdb ran MiXCR on the 5' RACE reads and lists one entry per CDR3 protein. The repertoire consists of 700,000 to 950,000 distinct CDR3 sequences, with roughly 12% occurring once and the leading ten covering 1.5% to 2%. In addition, the sample was reused for a study of yellow fever vaccine responses in identical twins.

Source material: PBMCs. These receptors were taken from a woman between 18 and 29 years old in good health.

This clonotype was seen more than once but under ten times. The chain links TRBV5-5 to TRBJ1-6, with unresolved D. This CDR3 is built from 17 residues. V gave up 1 base and J gave up 5 bases, with 16 bases separating them. Germline loops: CDR1 SGHKS, CDR2 YYEKEE (reference sequence). CDR3 DNA: TGTGCCAGCAGCTTGTATGGCAGCCTAAGGGATAATTCACCCCTCCACTTT. It codes for CASSLYGSLRDNSPLHF.

The chain has TRBV29-1 and TRBJ2-1; the D gene could be TRBD1 or TRBD2 (5 bases each). The germline V gene has CDR1 SQVTM and CDR2 ANQGSEA. The CDR3 has 12 residues. Trimming removed 5 bases at V and 5 bases at J, with 10 bases between. In DNA, the CDR3 is TGCAGCGTTCCTTGGGGGAACAATGAGCAGTTCTTC. It yields the protein CSVPWGNNEQFF.

This clonotype was seen many times. J is TRBJ1-2 and V is TRBV10-3; the D is unclear. CDR1 is ENHRY and CDR2 is SYGVKD in the germline V gene. The CDR3 has 16 residues. The V end lost 3 bases, the J end lost 0 bases, and 14 bases lay between the germline ends. CDR3 loop: CAISDPTIVANYGYTF. In nucleotides, the CDR3 is TGTGCCATCAGTGACCCGACAATCGTGGCTAACTATGGCTACACCTTC.